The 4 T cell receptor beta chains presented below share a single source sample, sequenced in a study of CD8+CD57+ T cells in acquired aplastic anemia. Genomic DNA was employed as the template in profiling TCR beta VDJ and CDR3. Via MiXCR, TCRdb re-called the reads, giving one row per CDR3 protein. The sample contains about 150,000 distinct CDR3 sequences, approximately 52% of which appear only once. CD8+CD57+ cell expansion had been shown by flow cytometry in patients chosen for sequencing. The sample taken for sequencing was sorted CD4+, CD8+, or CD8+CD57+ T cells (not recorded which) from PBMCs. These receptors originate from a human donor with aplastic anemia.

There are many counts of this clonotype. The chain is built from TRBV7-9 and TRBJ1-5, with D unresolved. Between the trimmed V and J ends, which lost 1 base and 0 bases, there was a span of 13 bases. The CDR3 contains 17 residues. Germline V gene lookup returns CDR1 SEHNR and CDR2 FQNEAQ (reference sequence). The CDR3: CASSLGPGLDSNQPQHF. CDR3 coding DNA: TGTGCCAGCAGCTTAGGTCCGGGGTTGGATAGCAATCAGCCCCAGCATTTT.

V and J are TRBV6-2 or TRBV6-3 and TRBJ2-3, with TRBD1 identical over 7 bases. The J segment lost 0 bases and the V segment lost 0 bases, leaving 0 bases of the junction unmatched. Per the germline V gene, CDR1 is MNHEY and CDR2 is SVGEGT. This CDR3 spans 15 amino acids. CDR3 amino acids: CASSYSDRSTDTQYF. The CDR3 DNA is TGTGCCAGCAGTTACTCGGACAGGAGCACAGATACGCAGTATTTT.

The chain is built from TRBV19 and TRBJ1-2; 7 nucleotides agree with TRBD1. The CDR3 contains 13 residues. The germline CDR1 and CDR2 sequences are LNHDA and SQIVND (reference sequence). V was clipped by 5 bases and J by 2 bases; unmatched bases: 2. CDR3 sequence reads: CASSWGQNYGYTF. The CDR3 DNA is TGTGCCAGTAGTTGGGGACAGAACTATGGCTACACCTTC.

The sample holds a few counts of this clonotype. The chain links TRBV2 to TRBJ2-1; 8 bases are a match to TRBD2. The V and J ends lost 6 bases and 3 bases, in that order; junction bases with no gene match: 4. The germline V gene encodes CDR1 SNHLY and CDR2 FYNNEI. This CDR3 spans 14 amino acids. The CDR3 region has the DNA TGTGCCAGCAGGATAGCGGGGATCTACAATGAGCAGTTCTTC. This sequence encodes CASRIAGIYNEQFF.